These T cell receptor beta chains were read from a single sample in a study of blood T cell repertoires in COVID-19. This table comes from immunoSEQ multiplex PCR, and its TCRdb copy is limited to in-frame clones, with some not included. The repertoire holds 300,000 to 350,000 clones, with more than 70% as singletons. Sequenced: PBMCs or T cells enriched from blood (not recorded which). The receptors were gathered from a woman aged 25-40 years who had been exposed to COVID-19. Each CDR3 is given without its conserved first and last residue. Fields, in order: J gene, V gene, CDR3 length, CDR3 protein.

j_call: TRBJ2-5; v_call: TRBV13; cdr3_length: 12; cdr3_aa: ASSLGGRGETQY
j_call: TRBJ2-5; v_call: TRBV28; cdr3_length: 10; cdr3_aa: ASTLVGGAQY
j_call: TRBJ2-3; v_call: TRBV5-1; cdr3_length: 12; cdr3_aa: ASSWGLAEDTQY
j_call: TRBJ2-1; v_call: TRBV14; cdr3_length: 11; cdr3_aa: ASSQSVGNGGF
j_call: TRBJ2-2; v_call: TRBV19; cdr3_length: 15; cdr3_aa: ASSPLGRARGRGELF
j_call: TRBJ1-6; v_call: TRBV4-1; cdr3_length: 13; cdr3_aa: ASSQEGTGSSPLH
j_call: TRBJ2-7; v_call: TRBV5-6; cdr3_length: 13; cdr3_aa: ASSRPGGTGDEQY
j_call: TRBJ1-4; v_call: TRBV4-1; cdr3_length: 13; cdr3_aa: ASSRGVWTNEKLF
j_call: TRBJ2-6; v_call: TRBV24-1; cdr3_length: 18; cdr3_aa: ATRIVSGLAGEPGANVLT
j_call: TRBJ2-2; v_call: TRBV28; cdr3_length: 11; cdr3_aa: ASRAGESGELF
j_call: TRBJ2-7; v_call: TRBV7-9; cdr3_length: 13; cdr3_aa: ASSYLAGHYYEQY
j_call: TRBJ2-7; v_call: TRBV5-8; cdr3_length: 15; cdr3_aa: ASSLDRGAGGSYEQY
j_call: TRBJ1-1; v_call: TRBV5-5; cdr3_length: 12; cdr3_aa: ASSGGTELFEAF
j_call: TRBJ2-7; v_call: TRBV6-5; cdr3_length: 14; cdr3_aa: ASSYSASGLNYEQY
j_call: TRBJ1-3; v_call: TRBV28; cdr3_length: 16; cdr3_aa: ASSLRGQGHPHGNTIY
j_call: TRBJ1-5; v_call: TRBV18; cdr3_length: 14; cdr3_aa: ASSPNGPGDNQPQH
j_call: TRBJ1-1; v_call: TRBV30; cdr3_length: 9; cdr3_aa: AWQQDTEAF
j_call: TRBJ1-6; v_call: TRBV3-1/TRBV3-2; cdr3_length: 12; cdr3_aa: ASSLTGANSPLH
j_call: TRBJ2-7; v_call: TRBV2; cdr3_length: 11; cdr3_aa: ASSEFREKEQY
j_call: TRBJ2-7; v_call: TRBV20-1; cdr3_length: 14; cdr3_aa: SASLAGGPLTYEQY
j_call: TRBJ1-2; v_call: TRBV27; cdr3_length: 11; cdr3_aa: ASSSTGSYGYT
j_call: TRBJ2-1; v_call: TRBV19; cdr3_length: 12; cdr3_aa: ASSSGRAGNEQF
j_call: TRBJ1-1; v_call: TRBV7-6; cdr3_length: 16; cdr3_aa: ASSFIAPGQGAVIEAF
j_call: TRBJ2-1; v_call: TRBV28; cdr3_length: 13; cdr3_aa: ASSPLTDPYNEQF
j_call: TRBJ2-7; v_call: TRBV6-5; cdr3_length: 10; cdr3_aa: ASKGLAYEQY
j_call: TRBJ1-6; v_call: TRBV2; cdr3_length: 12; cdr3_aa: ASVPTGYNSPLH
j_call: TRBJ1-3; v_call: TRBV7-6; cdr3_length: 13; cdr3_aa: ASSRDRGHGNTIY
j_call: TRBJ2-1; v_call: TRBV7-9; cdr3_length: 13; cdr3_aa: ASSSDRGRSGEQF
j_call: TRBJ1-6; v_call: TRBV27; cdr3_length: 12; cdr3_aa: ASSLAGYNSPLH
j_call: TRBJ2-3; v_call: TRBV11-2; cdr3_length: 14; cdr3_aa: ASSLVGDSGTDTQY
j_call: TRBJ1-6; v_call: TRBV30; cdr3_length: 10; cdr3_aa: AWSYRASPLH
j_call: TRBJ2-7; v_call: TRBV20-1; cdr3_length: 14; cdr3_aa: SASSLGQGAFNEQY
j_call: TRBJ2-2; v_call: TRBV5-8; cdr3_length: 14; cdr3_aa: ASSLQGNRYTGELF
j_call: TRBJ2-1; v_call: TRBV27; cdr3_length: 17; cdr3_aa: ASSLSGTSGVGLYNEQF
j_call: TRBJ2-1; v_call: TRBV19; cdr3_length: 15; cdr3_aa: ASSRGLAGNSYNEQF
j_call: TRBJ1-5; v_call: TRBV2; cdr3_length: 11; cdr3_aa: ASSFQGYQPQH
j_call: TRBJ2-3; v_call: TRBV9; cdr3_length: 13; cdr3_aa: ASRPAGGPADTQY
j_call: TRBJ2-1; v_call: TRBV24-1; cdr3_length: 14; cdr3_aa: ATSVRGLAGGNEQF
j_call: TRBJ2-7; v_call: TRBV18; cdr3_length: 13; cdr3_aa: ASSPPNRAPEEQY
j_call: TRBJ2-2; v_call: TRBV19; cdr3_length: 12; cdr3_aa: ASSISGPPGELF
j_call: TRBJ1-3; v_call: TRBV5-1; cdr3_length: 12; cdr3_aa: ASSQNTGGNTIY
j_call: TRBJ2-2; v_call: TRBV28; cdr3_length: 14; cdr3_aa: ASSPLAGGPFGELF
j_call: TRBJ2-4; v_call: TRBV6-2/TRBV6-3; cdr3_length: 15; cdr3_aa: ASSWGLVGMGKNIQY
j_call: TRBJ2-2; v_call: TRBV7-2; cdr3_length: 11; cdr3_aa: ASSWRASGELF
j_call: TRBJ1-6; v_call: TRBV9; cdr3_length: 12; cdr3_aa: ASSDRVRNSPLH
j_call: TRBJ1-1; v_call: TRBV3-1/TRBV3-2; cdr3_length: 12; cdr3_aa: ASSHTTGGSEAF
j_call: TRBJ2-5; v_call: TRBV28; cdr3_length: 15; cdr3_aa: ASSLPRRGTSWETQY
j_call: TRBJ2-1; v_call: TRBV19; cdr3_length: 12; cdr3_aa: ASRREGLYNEQF
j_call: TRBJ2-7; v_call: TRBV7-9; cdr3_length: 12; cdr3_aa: ASSLRAGKYEQY
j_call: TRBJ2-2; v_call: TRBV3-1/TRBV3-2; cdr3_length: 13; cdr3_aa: ASSQNVRGTGELF
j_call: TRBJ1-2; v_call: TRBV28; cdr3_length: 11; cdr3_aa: ASSFRGASGYT
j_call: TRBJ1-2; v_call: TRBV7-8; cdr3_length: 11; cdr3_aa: ASSFQREYGYT
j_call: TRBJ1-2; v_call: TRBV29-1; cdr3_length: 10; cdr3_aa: SAGDRYYGYT
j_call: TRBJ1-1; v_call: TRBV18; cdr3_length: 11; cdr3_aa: ASSSGGGTEAF
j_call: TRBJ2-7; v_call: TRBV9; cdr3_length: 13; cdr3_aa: ASSVGGQGLYEQY
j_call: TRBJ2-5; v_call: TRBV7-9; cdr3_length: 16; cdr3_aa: ASSLFGASGYSQETQY
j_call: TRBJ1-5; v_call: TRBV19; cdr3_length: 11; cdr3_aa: ASSGGGNQPQH
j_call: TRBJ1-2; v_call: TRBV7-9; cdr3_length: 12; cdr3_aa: ASSLARDNYGYT
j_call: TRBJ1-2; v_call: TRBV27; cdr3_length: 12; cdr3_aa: ASRTGQGDIGYT
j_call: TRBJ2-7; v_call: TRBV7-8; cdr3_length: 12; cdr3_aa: ASSSRQGSYEQY